The 26 T cell receptor beta chains below all came from one sample that was sequenced in a study of a mutant IDH1 vaccine in newly diagnosed glioma. Repertoires were generated with immunoSEQ multiplex PCR, while TCRdb's copy carries only in-frame clones and drops some. The sample contains around 63,000 clones, 75% to 95% of which appear only once. Time point of the sample: baseline, week 1 (first vaccination visit). Treatment reported: pre-vaccination baseline after standard-of-care therapy. The sequencing used PBMCs, collected from a glioma patient treated with radiotherapy, temozolomide or both. These receptors originate from a middle-aged man with glioma.

The V and J genes are TRBV18 and TRBJ1-1; D is perhaps TRBD1 (5 bases). CDR1 is KGHSH, CDR2 LQKENI, per germline. With 3 bases removed from V and 1 base from J, the gap between germline ends came to 9 bases. CDR3 length: 14 residues. The CDR3 coding sequence is TGTGCCAGCTCACCCTCAACAGGGAACACTGAAGCTTTCTTT. Protein product: CASSPSTGNTEAFF.

The V gene is TRBV6-5, the J gene TRBJ2-7; 7 bases fit TRBD1. Looked up from germline, CDR1 is MNHEY and CDR2 is SVGAGI. This CDR3 comprises 15 residues. V lost 4 bases and J lost 2; bases outside the gene matches: 8. The DNA for the CDR3 is TGTGCCAGCAGTTCCCTCGGGACAGTTCCCTACGAGCAGTACTTC. Translation: CASSSLGTVPYEQYF.

The rearrangement uses TRBV15 and TRBJ2-5, with D possibly TRBD1 on 6 matching bases. Germline V lookup: CDR1 LNHNV, CDR2 YYDKDF (reference sequence). The CDR3 spans 14 residues. The germline V and J ends were trimmed by 2 bases and 3 bases, with 10 bases remaining between them. CDR3: CATSRLRTEETQYF. CDR3 bases: TGTGCCACCAGCAGACTTAGGACAGAAGAGACCCAGTACTTC.

This clone was seen only a few times. The chain couples TRBV9 to TRBJ2-5; TRBD1 agrees at 10 bases. The germline V gene encodes CDR1 SGDLS and CDR2 YYNGEE. V lost 5 bases to trimming and J lost 5 bases; unmatched junction nucleotides: 6. This CDR3 is 14 amino acids long. CDR3: CASSGTGVGETQYF. Here the CDR3 DNA reads TGTGCCAGCAGTGGGACAGGGGTCGGGGAGACCCAGTACTTC.

This clone was picked up one time. The chain uses TRBV19 and TRBJ1-1; 7 positions agree with TRBD1. The CDR3 is 14 residues long. CDR1 LNHDA and CDR2 SQIVND come from the germline V gene (reference sequence). V trimming: 7 bases; J trimming: 0 bases; junction bases outside the gene matches: 5. The CDR3 sequence is CASTNRGLNTEAFF. The CDR3 nucleotides read TGTGCCAGTACCAACAGGGGTTTGAACACTGAAGCTTTCTTT.

This chain links TRBV30 with TRBJ1-6, with TRBD1 matching over 9 bases. Germline CDR1 and CDR2: GTSNPN and SVGIG (reference sequence). J was trimmed by 8 bases and V by 1 base; bases with no gene match: 3. The CDR3 is made up of 14 amino acids. CDR3 bases: TGTGCCTGGAGTGGGACAGGGGTGTATTCACCCCTCCACTTT. Amino acids: CAWSGTGVYSPLHF.

The genes are TRBV18 and TRBJ2-4; no clear D. This CDR3 has 14 residues. Per germline, CDR1 KGHSH and CDR2 LQKENI. The V and J ends lost 2 bases and 4 bases respectively, with 9 bases between them. Here the CDR3 reads CASSPYGTKNIQYF. CDR3 coding DNA: TGTGCCAGCTCACCATACGGTACAAAAAACATTCAGTACTTC.

The chain is built from TRBV27 and TRBJ2-7; no reliable D call. Trimming pared 3 bases from V and 0 bases from J, leaving 15 bases between. CDR3 length: 16 residues. Germline lookup yields CDR1 MNHEY and CDR2 SMNVEV (reference sequence). Here the CDR3 DNA reads TGTGCCAGCAGTTTTTCCCCGCCCCACAGCTCCTACGAGCAGTACTTC. Its protein product is CASSFSPPHSSYEQYF.

The chain recombines TRBV6-5 with TRBJ1-1; no definite D call. V lost 0 bases to trimming and J lost 1 base, with 3 bases between them. CDR3 size: 13 residues. Germline CDR1 MNHEY, CDR2 SVGAGI. Here the CDR3 reads CASSYSENTEAFF. The CDR3 DNA follows: TGTGCCAGCAGTTACTCGGAGAACACTGAAGCTTTCTTT.

The rearrangement links TRBV7-2 to TRBJ1-4; 10 nucleotides match TRBD1. Germline values: CDR1 SGHTA, CDR2 FQGNSA. The CDR3 has 16 residues. V lost 5 bases, J lost 7 bases, and 10 bases stayed unmatched. In DNA form, the CDR3 reads TGTGCCAGCAGCCCCAACGGACAGGGGGTATCTGAAAAACTGTTTTTT. Its protein is CASSPNGQGVSEKLFF.

The V call is TRBV15, the J call TRBJ2-5; 9 bases match TRBD1. This CDR3 has 16 amino acids. Trimming cost V 5 bases and J 3 bases; bases outside gene matches: 10. The germline V gene has CDR1 LNHNV and CDR2 YYDKDF (reference sequence). CDR3 in DNA: TGTGCCACCAGCCTCCGAGGCGGGACAGGGAAAGAGACCCAGTACTTC. It encodes CATSLRGGTGKETQYF.

This chain uses TRBV6-1 with TRBJ1-5, with D unresolved. V lost 6 bases, J lost 0 bases, and 12 bases lay in between. Germline CDR1 is MNHNS and CDR2 is SASEGT. The CDR3 is made up of 15 amino acids. This CDR3 reads CASRTSADSNQPQHF. CDR3 DNA: TGTGCCAGCAGGACCAGTGCAGATAGCAATCAGCCCCAGCATTTT.

CDR3 in DNA: TGCGCCAGCAGCCCCGGGACAGGGGGCAATCAGCCCCAGCATTTT. This codes for CASSPGTGGNQPQHF. The chain couples TRBV5-1 to TRBJ1-5; 10 nucleotides align to TRBD1. Trimming took 4 bases from V and 2 from J; bases not matched to a gene: 3. Germline assignment: CDR1 SGHRS and CDR2 YFSETQ. The CDR3 consists of 15 residues.

The CDR3 region is CASRAWDSANYGYTF. The CDR3 coding sequence is TGTGCCAGCAGGGCCTGGGACAGCGCGAACTATGGCTACACCTTC. The chain uses TRBV9 and TRBJ1-2; 7 bases fit TRBD1. This CDR3 contains 15 residues. Germline trimming cut 5 bases from V and 2 bases from J; bases unmatched to any gene: 9. Germline loops: CDR1 SGDLS, CDR2 YYNGEE.

The chain carries TRBV27 and TRBJ2-7, with D perhaps being TRBD1 or TRBD2 (7 bases each). V was clipped by 1 base and J by 5 bases, with 18 bases between them. The CDR3 loop spans 16 amino acids. Germline assignment: CDR1 MNHEY and CDR2 SMNVEV (reference sequence). The CDR3 bases are TGTGCCAGCAGTTTATATGGACCCGGGGGGACAGACGAGCAGTACTTC. Its protein product is CASSLYGPGGTDEQYF.

The chain combines TRBV9 with TRBJ2-3; D is possibly TRBD2 (6 bases). CDR1 is SGDLS, CDR2 YYNGEE, per germline. V lost 0 bases and J lost 2, with 10 bases in between. The CDR3 runs 15 residues. Here the CDR3 DNA reads TGTGCCAGCAGCGTAGCGGGAGATCCCACAGATACGCAGTATTTT. Encoded protein: CASSVAGDPTDTQYF. The full variable domain, rest sourced from reference TRBV9 and TRBJ2-3, is DSGVTQTPKHLITATGQRVTLRCSPRSGDLSVYWYQQSLDQGLQFLIQYYNGEERAKGNILERFSAQQFPDLHSELNLSSLELGDSALYFCASSVAGDPTDTQYFGPGTRLTVL.

The rearrangement uses TRBV5-4 and TRBJ1-1; D perhaps matches TRBD1 (5 bases). The CDR3 has 15 amino acids. Trimming stripped 4 bases from V and 1 base from J, with 14 bases between. Germline V gene sequence: CDR1 SGHNT, CDR2 YYREEE (reference sequence). Here the CDR3 reads CASSLPRGENTEAFF. CDR3 coding DNA: TGTGCCAGCAGCCTCCCTAGGGGTGAGAACACTGAAGCTTTCTTT.

The J gene is TRBJ1-4, the V gene TRBV7-6; 12 positions match TRBD1. The CDR3 covers 16 residues. V dropped 5 bases and J dropped 9; count of bases not matched to a gene: 10. Germline V CDR1 and CDR2: SGHVS, FNYEAQ. The DNA for the CDR3 is TGTGCCAGCAGCGAACGCCCGGGACAGGGGGCCAAAAAACTGTTTTTT. This sequence encodes CASSERPGQGAKKLFF.

The V call is TRBV4-1, the J call TRBJ1-2; D is unresolved. The germline gives CDR1 MGHRA, CDR2 YSYEKL. The CDR3 has 13 residues. Trimming pared 1 base from V and 3 bases from J, leaving 6 bases between. The DNA for the CDR3 is TGCGCCAGCAGCCAAGTCGGTGACTATGGCTACACCTTC. This codes for CASSQVGDYGYTF.

The gene calls are TRBV9 and TRBJ1-1, with D possibly matching TRBD1 (5 bases). This CDR3 has 13 amino acids. The germline CDR1 and CDR2 sequences are SGDLS and YYNGEE. With 0 bases removed from V and 7 bases from J, the gap between germline ends came to 10 bases. CDR3 loop: CASSVGGVDEAFF. The DNA of the CDR3 is TGTGCCAGCAGCGTAGGGGGGGTCGATGAAGCTTTCTTT.

V gene TRBV6-1 combines with J gene TRBJ2-1; possible D gene TRBD2, 6 bases. This CDR3 has 14 amino acids. CDR1 MNHNS and CDR2 SASEGT come from the germline V gene. V dropped 2 bases and J dropped 5 bases, with 10 bases sitting between them. The CDR3 sequence is CASSESGGNNEQFF. The CDR3 nucleotides are TGTGCCAGCAGTGAATCCGGGGGAAACAATGAGCAGTTCTTC.

This clone was picked up one time. The chain couples TRBV28 to TRBJ2-7; maybe TRBD1 (5 bases). V was shortened by 6 bases and J by 5 bases, with 20 bases between the two germline ends. Germline V gene sequence: CDR1 MDHEN, CDR2 SYDVKM. The CDR3 is 15 residues long. This chain's CDR3 is CASRTYGAPSDEQYF. The CDR3 DNA sequence: TGTGCCAGCAGGACCTATGGGGCCCCCAGCGACGAGCAGTACTTC.

This chain links TRBV7-9 with TRBJ2-5, with D uncertain. From germline, CDR1 is SEHNR and CDR2 FQNEAQ (reference sequence). V shed 1 base and J shed 0 bases, with 6 bases lying between them. This CDR3 spans 14 amino acids. The CDR3 reads CASSLELYQETQYF. In DNA form, the CDR3 reads TGTGCCAGCAGCTTAGAACTATACCAAGAGACCCAGTACTTC.

The genes are TRBV9 and TRBJ1-3; 10 nucleotides agree with TRBD1. This CDR3 has 16 residues. The V segment lost 0 bases and the J segment 2 bases; nucleotides outside the gene matches: 2. Germline lookup yields CDR1 SGDLS and CDR2 YYNGEE. Here the CDR3 DNA reads TGTGCCAGCAGCGTAGCGACAGGGGGCCCTGGAAACACCATATATTTT. Translating it yields CASSVATGGPGNTIYF.

J is TRBJ2-2 and V is TRBV30; a possible D gene is TRBD1 (5 bases). V was pared by 3 bases and J by 0 bases, with 14 bases between. Germline loops: CDR1 GTSNPN, CDR2 SVGIG (reference sequence). CDR3 size: 16 residues. CDR3 residues: CAWRVTAFANTGELFF. As DNA, the CDR3 is TGTGCCTGGAGGGTGACAGCCTTTGCGAACACCGGGGAGCTGTTTTTT. Variable domain in full (rest from reference TRBV30 and TRBJ2-2): SQTIHQWPATLVQPVGSPLSLECTVEGTSNPNLYWYRQAAGRGLQLLFYSVGIGQISSEVPQNLSASRPQDRQFILSSKKLLLSDSGFYLCAWRVTAFANTGELFFGEGSRLTVL.

The chain recombines TRBV6-6 with TRBJ2-5; tentative D call: TRBD1 (6 bases). The V gene lost 2 bases and the J gene lost 0 bases, with 10 bases spanning the gap. The CDR3 covers 15 residues. Germline V CDR1 and CDR2: MNHNY, SVGAGI (reference sequence). The CDR3 DNA reads as TGTGCCAGCAGTTACCGGGCAGGGGACCAAGAGACCCAGTACTTC. Translating it yields CASSYRAGDQETQYF.